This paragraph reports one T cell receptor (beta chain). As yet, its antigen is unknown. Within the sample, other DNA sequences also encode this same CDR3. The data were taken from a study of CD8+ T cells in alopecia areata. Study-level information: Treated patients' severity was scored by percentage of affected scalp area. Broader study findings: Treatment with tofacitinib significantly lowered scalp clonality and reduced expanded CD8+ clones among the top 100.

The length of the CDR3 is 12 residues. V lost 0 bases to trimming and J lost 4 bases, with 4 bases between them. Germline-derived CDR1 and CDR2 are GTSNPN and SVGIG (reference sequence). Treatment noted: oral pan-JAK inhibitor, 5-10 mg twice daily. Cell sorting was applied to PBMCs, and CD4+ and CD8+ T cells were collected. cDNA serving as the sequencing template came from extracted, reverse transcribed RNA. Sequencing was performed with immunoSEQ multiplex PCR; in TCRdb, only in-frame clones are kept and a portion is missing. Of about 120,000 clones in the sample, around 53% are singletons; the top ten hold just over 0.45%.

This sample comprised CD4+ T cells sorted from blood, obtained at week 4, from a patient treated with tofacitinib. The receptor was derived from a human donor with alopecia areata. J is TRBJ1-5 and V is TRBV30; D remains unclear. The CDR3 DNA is TGTGCCTGGAGTGTCGGGAATCAGCCCCAGCATTTT. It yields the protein CAWSVGNQPQHF.